A single sample is the source of the 27 T cell receptor beta chains below, sequenced in a study of T cell repertoires in cytomegalovirus infection (dated by TCRdb to about 2019). The listed sequencing device is Illumina HiSeq 1500. TCRdb reprocessed the public reads (quality trimming at Q25 with fastp, clone calling with MiXCR) and kept in-frame beta chains. Records with the same CDR3 protein are collapsed into one entry carrying the most frequent genes and DNA. This sample has hundreds of thousands of distinct CDR3 sequences in its table, and about a sixth of those were observed once. Of the sample, more than 10% is held by the ten largest clones. The sequenced sample consisted of PBMCs. The receptors originated from a human donor in good health (CMV status not recorded). Some clones in this sample may be carry-over from other donors' samples.

The chain employs TRBV12-3 or TRBV12-4 and TRBJ2-3; 11 nucleotides agree with TRBD1. V lost 5 bases to trimming and J lost 2 bases; unmatched junction nucleotides: 3. The length of the CDR3 is 15 residues. The CDR3 reads CASSRTGGLTDTQYF. CDR3 DNA sequence: TGTGCCAGCAGTCGGACAGGGGGCCTCACAGATACGCAGTATTTT.

This clonotype has at least ten counts. The V and J genes are TRBV6-5 and TRBJ2-1; 8 nucleotides line up with TRBD1. V shed 6 bases, J shed 3 bases, and the junction held 4 bases outside the gene matches. Per the germline V gene, CDR1 is MNHEY and CDR2 is SVGAGI. The CDR3 has 14 residues. For the CDR3, the DNA is TGTGCCAGCAGCTCCACAGGGGGCTACAATGAGCAGTTCTTC. This encodes CASSSTGGYNEQFF.

This clonotype has at least ten counts. The chain employs TRBV7-2 and TRBJ2-7; D is ambiguous. The germline V gene has CDR1 SGHTA and CDR2 FQGNSA. The CDR3 consists of 12 residues. V dropped 5 bases and J dropped 0 bases, with 5 bases sitting between them. The CDR3 DNA reads TGTGCCAGCAGCGCTAGCTCCTACGAGCAGTACTTC. Protein product: CASSASSYEQYF.

This clonotype occurred a few times. V and J are TRBV25-1 and TRBJ2-1; 7 bases agree with TRBD2. Germline V gene sequence: CDR1 MGHDK, CDR2 SYGVNS. Trimming at V came to 8 bases and at J to 0 bases, leaving 7 bases not matched to a gene. CDR3 size: 15 residues. For the CDR3, the DNA is TGTGCCAGCGGTGGGAGGGCGAGCTCCTACAATGAGCAGTTCTTC. It codes for CASGGRASSYNEQFF.

In its sample, this clonotype was seen a few times. The chain carries TRBV20-1 and TRBJ1-5; maybe TRBD1 (5 bases). V gave up 1 base and J gave up 8 bases, with 15 bases separating them. This CDR3 comprises 14 residues. Germline values: CDR1 DFQATT, CDR2 SNEGSKA (reference sequence). This chain's CDR3 is CSARGVGGSEPQHF. CDR3 nucleotides: TGCAGTGCTAGAGGGGTGGGGGGGTCGGAGCCCCAGCATTTT.

This clonotype occurred many times. This chain connects TRBV11-2 to TRBJ2-7, with D hard to call. From germline, CDR1 is SGHAT and CDR2 FQNNGV. Trimming cost V 1 base and J 3 bases, with 10 bases left between them. The CDR3 length is 14 residues. In DNA form, the CDR3 reads TGTGCCAGCAGCTTAGGTCCGGCCGGCTACGAGCAGTACTTC. Encoded protein: CASSLGPAGYEQYF. Together with reference TRBV11-2 and TRBJ2-7, the CDR3 gives the full variable domain: EAGVAQSPRYKIIEKRQSVAFWCNPISGHATLYWYQQILGQGPKLLIQFQNNGVVDDSQLPKDRFSAERLKGVDSTLKIQPAKLEDSAVYLCASSLGPAGYEQYFGPGTRLTVT.

Concerning this clonotype: Just one base apart from a much larger clone, this may be a read error. This rearrangement joins TRBV7-2 to TRBJ2-5; 7 bases align to TRBD2. The CDR3 has 15 amino acids. CDR1 is SGHTA and CDR2 is FQGNSA in the germline V gene. V gave up 1 base and J gave up 2 bases; unmatched junction bases: 4. CDR3 coding DNA: TGTGCCAGCAGCTTAGGGGGGGGGGGGCAAGAGACCCAGTACTTC. It is translated as CASSLGGGGQETQYF.

This clonotype was observed at least ten times. The chain links TRBV7-9 to TRBJ2-7; D is possibly TRBD1 (6 bases). V was pared by 5 bases and J by 3 bases, with 20 bases between. The V gene's germline CDR1 is SEHNR and CDR2 FQNEAQ (reference sequence). This CDR3 comprises 16 residues. The CDR3 sequence is CASSTTFRGPLYEQYF. DNA for the CDR3: TGTGCCAGCAGCACGACCTTCAGGGGTCCCCTCTACGAGCAGTACTTC. The full variable domain, completed using reference TRBV7-9 and TRBJ2-7, is DTGVSQNPRHKITKRGQNVTFRCDPISEHNRLYWYRQTLGQGPEFLTYFQNEAQLEKSRLLSDRFSAERPKGSFSTLEIQRTEQGDSAMYLCASSTTFRGPLYEQYFGPGTRLTVT.

This clonotype showed up many times. This chain connects TRBV28 to TRBJ1-5; D not certain. Per germline, CDR1 MDHEN and CDR2 SYDVKM. This CDR3 contains 16 residues. V was pared by 3 bases and J by 0 bases, with 12 bases between. The CDR3 DNA reads as TGTGCCAGCAGTTTCTGGAAAGGCTATAGCAATCAGCCCCAGCATTTT. Translation: CASSFWKGYSNQPQHF.

This clonotype occurred a few times. The chain joins TRBV27 to TRBJ1-2; 10 bases align to TRBD1. The CDR3 loop spans 17 amino acids. J was trimmed by 4 bases and V by 5 bases; bases with no gene match: 13. From germline, CDR1 is MNHEY and CDR2 SMNVEV (reference sequence). Here the CDR3 reads CASSPNGDRGRLYGYTF. The CDR3 nucleotides are TGTGCCAGCAGTCCTAACGGAGACAGGGGGCGTCTCTATGGCTACACCTTC.

The CDR3 DNA follows: TGTGCCAGCAGTTCCGTGTTCTATGGCTACACCTTC. It specifies CASSSVFYGYTF. This sequence joins TRBV12-3 or TRBV12-4 and TRBJ1-2; no definite D call. The CDR3 totals 12 residues. V was cut by 4 bases and J by 4 bases, with 7 bases left in between.

This clonotype came up once. This chain connects TRBV20-1 to TRBJ1-3; D gene ambiguous. Looked up from germline, CDR1 is DFQATT and CDR2 is SNEGSKA (reference sequence). The CDR3 is 15 amino acids. V gave up 6 bases and J gave up 4 bases, with 19 bases separating them. For the CDR3, the DNA is TGCAGTGCCTCAGCCACCGGCCTTGGAGGAAACACCATATATTTT. Its translation is CSASATGLGGNTIYF.

The chain uses TRBV20-1 and TRBJ1-1; D not resolved. The CDR3 has 13 amino acids. Germline V gene data show CDR1 as DFQATT and CDR2 as SNEGSKA (reference sequence). V lost 6 bases to trimming and J lost 1 base, with 12 bases between them. Here the CDR3 reads CSAPREGNTEAFF. The CDR3 DNA sequence: TGCAGTGCCCCAAGGGAGGGGAACACTGAAGCTTTCTTT.

This clonotype was recorded a few times. The CDR3 here is CASSNRDRAYTEAFF. The CDR3 DNA follows: TGTGCCAGCAGCAACCGGGACAGGGCTTACACTGAAGCTTTCTTT. The V gene is TRBV6-6, the J gene TRBJ1-1; the match to TRBD1 covers 9 bases. Germline CDR1 reads MNHNY; CDR2 reads SVGAGI (reference sequence). The CDR3 runs 15 residues. Losses at the gene ends were 6 bases for V and 3 bases for J; bases not matched to a gene: 8.

The chain has TRBV20-1 and TRBJ2-1; D is perhaps TRBD1 (6 bases). CDR1 and CDR2 (germline): DFQATT, SNEGSKA (reference sequence). The CDR3 runs 16 residues. Between the trimmed V and J ends, which lost 0 bases and 6 bases, there was a span of 18 bases. The CDR3 spells CSAREYSGVGGNEQFF. The CDR3 nucleotides read TGCAGTGCTAGAGAATATTCAGGGGTCGGTGGCAATGAGCAGTTCTTC.

This clonotype came up a few times. This sequence joins TRBV2 and TRBJ2-3; D ambiguous. Germline V gives CDR1 SNHLY, CDR2 FYNNEI. V lost 6 bases and J lost 5, with 15 bases in between. The CDR3 is 14 amino acids. CDR3 region: CASSGMFLVDTQYF. In DNA form, the CDR3 reads TGTGCCAGCAGCGGTATGTTTTTGGTAGATACGCAGTATTTT.

This clonotype was detected ten times or more. This chain uses TRBV7-9 with TRBJ1-5; TRBD1 might be the D (6 bases). CDR3 length: 15 amino acids. Trimming removed 5 bases at V and 5 bases at J, with 16 bases between. CDR1 and CDR2 from the germline V gene are SEHNR and FQNEAQ (reference sequence). The CDR3 loop reads CASSNTGIPDQPQHF. In DNA, the CDR3 is TGTGCCAGCAGCAACACAGGGATTCCCGATCAGCCCCAGCATTTT.

Regarding this clonotype: This may arise from a read error, as a much more abundant clone is one base away. The chain has TRBV7-8 and TRBJ1-1; tentatively, D is TRBD1 (5 bases). The CDR3 has 15 amino acids. CDR1 is SGHVS, CDR2 FQNEAQ, per germline. V lost 5 bases to trimming and J lost 3 bases, with 16 bases between them. CDR3 loop: CASSLPSGLYTEAFF. The DNA of the CDR3 is TGTGCCAGCAGCCTTCCCTCAGGGTTGTACACTGAAGCTTTCTTT.

This clonotype was seen many times. This sequence joins TRBV12-3 or TRBV12-4 and TRBJ1-1; D is uncertain. V lost 3 bases and J 0 bases, leaving 14 bases between the germline ends. CDR3 length equals 16 residues. This chain's CDR3 is CASSFQAGLLNTEAFF. The CDR3 DNA sequence: TGTGCCAGCAGTTTTCAGGCCGGGCTTCTGAACACTGAAGCTTTCTTT.

This clonotype occurred many times. This sequence joins TRBV7-9 and TRBJ1-2; 7 bases are shared with TRBD1. The CDR3 extends over 14 amino acids. J lost 7 bases, V lost 5 bases, and 10 bases had no gene match. Germline lookup yields CDR1 SEHNR and CDR2 FQNEAQ (reference sequence). The CDR3 spells CASSRGQETRGYTF. CDR3 bases: TGTGCCAGCAGCCGCGGACAGGAGACGCGTGGCTACACCTTC.

The rearrangement links TRBV6-5 to TRBJ1-3; D unclear. The CDR3 loop spans 14 amino acids. CDR1 is MNHEY and CDR2 is SVGAGI in the germline V gene. Trimming shortened V by 8 bases and J by 0 bases, and 11 bases separated the two germline ends. The CDR3 loop is CASQSVISGNTIYF. CDR3 nucleotide sequence: TGTGCCAGCCAGTCTGTCATCTCTGGAAACACCATATATTTT.

This chain links TRBV4-2 with TRBJ1-1, with 7 bases identical to TRBD1. CDR3 length: 16 residues. The trim removed 9 bases at V and 0 bases at J, leaving 13 bases unmatched. Germline V gives CDR1 LGHNA, CDR2 YNFKEQ. CDR3 amino acids: CASQDAGDRLNTEAFF. The CDR3 bases are TGTGCCAGTCAAGACGCTGGGGACAGATTGAACACTGAAGCTTTCTTT.

In its sample, this clonotype was seen a few times. This chain uses TRBV5-1 with TRBJ2-5; 12 bases map to TRBD2. J was trimmed by 0 bases and V by 6 bases; bases with no gene match: 12. Germline CDR1 SGHRS, CDR2 YFSETQ. The length of the CDR3 is 18 residues. The CDR3 sequence: CASTLPSSGGEYQETQYF. As DNA, the CDR3 is TGCGCCAGCACCCTACCCTCTAGCGGGGGGGAGTACCAAGAGACCCAGTACTTC.

This clonotype was counted ten times or more. The J gene is TRBJ1-2, the V gene TRBV7-2; D unresolved. Germline V gene lookup returns CDR1 SGHTA and CDR2 FQGNSA. Trimming removed 5 bases at V and 3 bases at J, with 13 bases between. CDR3 length equals 14 residues. The CDR3 nucleotides read TGTGCCAGCAGCCTAAGTTTTGGGGACTATGGCTACACCTTC. It specifies CASSLSFGDYGYTF.

V usage is TRBV19 and J usage is TRBJ2-1; 15 nucleotides align to TRBD2. V was pared by 8 bases and J by 4 bases, with 12 bases of the junction left unmatched. Germline-derived CDR1 and CDR2 are LNHDA and SQIVND (reference sequence). The CDR3 contains 18 residues. CDR3 sequence reads: CASAPVGTSGGSYNEQFF. CDR3 DNA sequence: TGTGCCAGTGCCCCGGTCGGGACTAGCGGGGGGAGTTACAATGAGCAGTTCTTC.

V and J are TRBV28 and TRBJ1-5; D is unclear. The CDR3 has 12 residues. V gave up 10 bases and J gave up 5 bases, with 12 bases separating them. CDR1 and CDR2 from the germline V gene are MDHEN and SYDVKM. The CDR3 nucleotides read TGTGCCACCGGAGGGAGCGATCAGCCCCAGCATTTT. Translation: CATGGSDQPQHF.

This clonotype has a count of ten or more. This chain joins TRBV7-2 and TRBJ1-3; D unclear. This CDR3 has 15 residues. V lost 4 bases to trimming and J lost 0 bases, with 10 bases between them. Germline V gene lookup returns CDR1 SGHTA and CDR2 FQGNSA. The CDR3 DNA reads as TGTGCCAGCAGCTCCAGAGAGGGCTCTGGAAACACCATATATTTT. Translation: CASSSREGSGNTIYF.